This is a list of T cell receptor beta chains from one sample in a study of HIV-infected children after antiretroviral therapy interruption. TCRdb independently ran MiXCR on the 3' RACE reads; one entry per CDR3 protein. The data contain about 15,000 distinct CDR3 sequences, nearly 3.5% of them seen just once; the ten biggest clones take up 5.1%. Specimen: CD45RA+ CD4+ T cells from PBMCs, collected from a donor given antiretroviral therapy, either interrupted or continuous. The origin of the receptors is a child aged 2 to 17 with HIV. The CDR3 runs from the conserved cysteine through the conserved F or W. The order of the fields is V gene, clone size, D gene, J gene, CDR3 protein, CDR3 DNA. The D gene is left open where the match is weak. A row's size may be missing; if present it is once, few, many or a size class.

v_call: TRBV6-5; clone_size: -; d_call: TRBD2; j_call: TRBJ2-3; cdr3_aa: CASRPSGPFTDTQYF; cdr3_nt: TGTGCCAGCAGACCTAGCGGGCCTTTCACAGATACGCAGTATTTT
v_call: TRBV3-1; clone_size: many; d_call: -; j_call: TRBJ2-1; cdr3_aa: CASSRVNEQFF; cdr3_nt: TGTGCCAGCAGCCGCGTTAATGAGCAGTTCTTC
v_call: TRBV5-1; clone_size: many; d_call: TRBD2; j_call: TRBJ2-3; cdr3_aa: CASSPWLADTDTQYF; cdr3_nt: TGCGCCAGCAGCCCTTGGCTAGCGGACACAGATACGCAGTATTTT
v_call: TRBV28; clone_size: many; d_call: TRBD1; j_call: TRBJ1-1; cdr3_aa: CASSFLGTENTEAFF; cdr3_nt: TGTGCCAGCAGTTTCCTGGGGACAGAGAACACTGAAGCTTTCTTT
v_call: TRBV6-6; clone_size: -; d_call: -; j_call: TRBJ1-3; cdr3_aa: CASSRGLSGNTIYF; cdr3_nt: TGTGCCAGCTCACGGGGCCTCTCTGGAAACACCATATATTTT
v_call: TRBV19; clone_size: few; d_call: -; j_call: TRBJ2-7; cdr3_aa: CASSSTGSQNTLYF; cdr3_nt: TGTGCCAGCAGTTCGACGGGTAGTCAAAACACCTTGTACTTT
v_call: TRBV30; clone_size: many; d_call: -; j_call: TRBJ1-1; cdr3_aa: CAWQRMERRNTEAFF; cdr3_nt: TGTGCCTGGCAGAGGATGGAACGGCGGAACACTGAAGCTTTCTTT
v_call: TRBV6-5; clone_size: many; d_call: TRBD1; j_call: TRBJ2-5; cdr3_aa: CASSSGQGGEETQYF; cdr3_nt: TGTGCCAGCAGTTCGGGACAGGGTGGAGAAGAGACCCAGTACTTC
v_call: TRBV7-9; clone_size: few; d_call: TRBD1; j_call: TRBJ1-5; cdr3_aa: CASSPRGTGFNNQPQHF; cdr3_nt: TGTGCCAGCAGCCCCCGGGGGACAGGGTTTAACAATCAGCCCCAGCATTTT
v_call: TRBV11-2; clone_size: many; d_call: -; j_call: TRBJ2-7; cdr3_aa: CASSPFGEQYF; cdr3_nt: TGTGCCAGCAGCCCCTTTGGCGAGCAGTACTTC
v_call: TRBV10-3; clone_size: few; d_call: -; j_call: TRBJ2-7; cdr3_aa: CAIRRDGSYEQYF; cdr3_nt: TGTGCCATCAGGCGGGACGGATCCTACGAGCAGTACTTC
v_call: TRBV7-2; clone_size: -; d_call: -; j_call: TRBJ2-3; cdr3_aa: CASSSPQGGTDTQYF; cdr3_nt: TGTGCCAGCAGCTCACCCCAGGGAGGCACAGATACGCAGTATTTT
v_call: TRBV19; clone_size: many; d_call: -; j_call: TRBJ1-2; cdr3_aa: CASTNLGVDYGYTF; cdr3_nt: TGTGCCAGTACCAACCTCGGGGTCGACTATGGCTACACCTTC
v_call: TRBV5-4; clone_size: many; d_call: -; j_call: TRBJ2-3; cdr3_aa: CASSRPGTDTQYF; cdr3_nt: TGTGCCAGCAGCCGCCCGGGCACAGATACGCAGTATTTT
v_call: TRBV2; clone_size: many; d_call: TRBD1; j_call: TRBJ2-1; cdr3_aa: CASSVETGGAEQFF; cdr3_nt: TGTGCCAGCAGTGTAGAAACAGGGGGCGCTGAGCAGTTCTTC
v_call: TRBV10-2; clone_size: many; d_call: -; j_call: TRBJ1-1; cdr3_aa: CASSEWGHNTEAFF; cdr3_nt: TGCGCCAGCAGTGAGTGGGGGCACAACACTGAAGCTTTCTTT
v_call: TRBV6-6; clone_size: few; d_call: -; j_call: TRBJ2-2; cdr3_aa: CASGTGQLYF; cdr3_nt: TGTGCCAGCGGCACCGGGCAGCTCTACTTT
v_call: TRBV29-1; clone_size: many; d_call: TRBD1; j_call: TRBJ1-2; cdr3_aa: CSVATGGSANYGYTF; cdr3_nt: TGCAGCGTTGCGACAGGGGGGTCAGCTAACTATGGCTACACCTTC
v_call: TRBV4-1; clone_size: many; d_call: -; j_call: TRBJ2-5; cdr3_aa: CASSQGTAGAETQYF; cdr3_nt: TGCGCCAGCAGCCAAGGAACCGCAGGGGCGGAGACCCAGTACTTC
v_call: TRBV12-3/TRBV12-4; clone_size: medium-sized; d_call: TRBD2; j_call: TRBJ2-3; cdr3_aa: CASSLIAGGAITDTQYF; cdr3_nt: TGTGCCAGCAGTTTAATAGCGGGAGGGGCAATCACAGATACGCAGTATTTT
v_call: TRBV6-6; clone_size: many; d_call: -; j_call: TRBJ2-7; cdr3_aa: CASGDADSSYEQYF; cdr3_nt: TGTGCCAGCGGTGATGCCGACAGCTCCTATGAACAGTACTTC
v_call: TRBV5-1; clone_size: medium-sized; d_call: TRBD1; j_call: TRBJ1-2; cdr3_aa: CASSFGTGENGYTF; cdr3_nt: TGCGCCAGCAGCTTTGGGACAGGGGAAAATGGCTACACCTTC
v_call: TRBV19; clone_size: -; d_call: TRBD2; j_call: TRBJ2-2; cdr3_aa: CASGRGNTGELFF; cdr3_nt: TGTGCCAGTGGGAGGGGGAACACCGGGGAGCTGTTTTTT
v_call: TRBV7-2; clone_size: many; d_call: TRBD1; j_call: TRBJ2-3; cdr3_aa: CASSSPGTGWSDTQYF; cdr3_nt: TGTGCCAGCAGCTCCCCCGGGACAGGGTGGTCAGATACGCAGTATTTT
v_call: TRBV5-6; clone_size: medium-sized; d_call: -; j_call: TRBJ1-4; cdr3_aa: CASSPGQGREKLFF; cdr3_nt: TGTGCCAGCAGCCCTGGGCAGGGGAGAGAAAAACTGTTTTTT
v_call: TRBV4-1; clone_size: many; d_call: -; j_call: TRBJ2-3; cdr3_aa: CASSQERWRVGDTDTQYF; cdr3_nt: TGCGCCAGCAGCCAAGAGAGGTGGAGGGTTGGAGACACAGATACGCAGTATTTT
v_call: TRBV12-3/TRBV12-4; clone_size: many; d_call: TRBD1; j_call: TRBJ2-1; cdr3_aa: CASSSSGQGYNEQFF; cdr3_nt: TGTGCCAGCAGCTCGTCGGGACAGGGCTACAATGAGCAGTTCTTC
v_call: TRBV20-1; clone_size: many; d_call: -; j_call: TRBJ2-5; cdr3_aa: CSLRRIQETQYF; cdr3_nt: TGCAGTCTAAGACGGATCCAAGAGACCCAGTACTTC
v_call: TRBV6-1; clone_size: many; d_call: -; j_call: TRBJ1-5; cdr3_aa: CASSAGQPQHF; cdr3_nt: TGTGCCAGCAGTGCCGGTCAGCCCCAGCATTTT
v_call: TRBV29-1; clone_size: many; d_call: TRBD1; j_call: TRBJ1-2; cdr3_aa: CSVGQGNYGYTF; cdr3_nt: TGCAGCGTTGGACAGGGGAACTATGGCTACACCTTC
v_call: TRBV18; clone_size: many; d_call: -; j_call: TRBJ1-1; cdr3_aa: CASSRLQAGTEAFF; cdr3_nt: TGTGCCAGCTCACGACTCCAAGCGGGGACTGAAGCTTTCTTT
v_call: TRBV6-1; clone_size: -; d_call: TRBD1; j_call: TRBJ2-3; cdr3_aa: CASSERTGRGADTQYF; cdr3_nt: TGTGCCAGCAGTGAACGGACAGGGAGAGGGGCAGATACGCAGTATTTT
v_call: TRBV11-2; clone_size: many; d_call: -; j_call: TRBJ1-1; cdr3_aa: CASSLDRTDGTEAFF; cdr3_nt: TGTGCCAGCAGCTTAGATCGGACAGACGGCACTGAAGCTTTCTTT
v_call: TRBV4-1; clone_size: many; d_call: TRBD1; j_call: TRBJ2-1; cdr3_aa: CASSQEGQGVRFWQFF; cdr3_nt: TGCGCCAGCAGCCAAGAGGGACAGGGGGTAAGATTTTGGCAGTTCTTC
v_call: TRBV2; clone_size: many; d_call: -; j_call: TRBJ1-6; cdr3_aa: CASSDGQVLGSPLHF; cdr3_nt: TGTGCCAGCAGTGACGGGCAGGTTCTCGGCTCACCCCTCCACTTT
v_call: TRBV6-1; clone_size: many; d_call: TRBD1; j_call: TRBJ2-3; cdr3_aa: CASRRGQAADTQYF; cdr3_nt: TGTGCCAGCAGGAGGGGACAGGCGGCAGATACGCAGTATTTT
v_call: TRBV9; clone_size: few; d_call: -; j_call: TRBJ2-5; cdr3_aa: CASSVRGGQETQYF; cdr3_nt: TGTGCCAGCAGCGTGAGGGGGGGCCAAGAGACCCAGTACTTC
v_call: TRBV28; clone_size: many; d_call: -; j_call: TRBJ1-1; cdr3_aa: CASSLRRNTEAFF; cdr3_nt: TGTGCCAGCAGTCTTCGACGGAACACTGAAGCTTTCTTT
v_call: TRBV13; clone_size: many; d_call: TRBD2; j_call: TRBJ2-3; cdr3_aa: CASNLFTSGNTDTQYF; cdr3_nt: TGTGCCAGCAACTTATTTACTAGCGGCAACACAGATACGCAGTATTTT
v_call: TRBV27; clone_size: few; d_call: -; j_call: TRBJ2-5; cdr3_aa: CTSSRGETQYF; cdr3_nt: TGCACCAGCTCACGGGGAGAGACCCAGTACTTC
v_call: TRBV20-1; clone_size: many; d_call: -; j_call: TRBJ2-7; cdr3_aa: CSAMDGNTYEQYF; cdr3_nt: TGCAGTGCTATGGACGGGAATACCTACGAGCAGTACTTC
v_call: TRBV18; clone_size: many; d_call: -; j_call: TRBJ1-1; cdr3_aa: CASSQGDEAFF; cdr3_nt: TGTGCCAGCTCACAGGGGGATGAAGCTTTCTTT
v_call: TRBV10-3; clone_size: many; d_call: -; j_call: TRBJ1-1; cdr3_aa: CAISDVVPTEAFF; cdr3_nt: TGTGCCATCAGTGATGTAGTGCCCACTGAAGCTTTCTTT
v_call: TRBV27; clone_size: medium-sized; d_call: TRBD1; j_call: TRBJ2-7; cdr3_aa: CATRAQGAYEQYF; cdr3_nt: TGTGCCACCAGGGCCCAGGGGGCCTACGAGCAGTACTTC
v_call: TRBV20-1; clone_size: many; d_call: -; j_call: TRBJ1-6; cdr3_aa: CSAREGEGGSPLHF; cdr3_nt: TGCAGTGCTAGGGAGGGGGAGGGCGGATCACCCCTCCACTTT
v_call: TRBV12-3/TRBV12-4; clone_size: few; d_call: -; j_call: TRBJ2-1; cdr3_aa: CASSPNYGNNEQFF; cdr3_nt: TGTGCCAGCAGCCCTAATTACGGGAACAATGAGCAGTTCTTC
v_call: TRBV5-1; clone_size: -; d_call: -; j_call: TRBJ2-7; cdr3_aa: CASSWGSRDMSEQYF; cdr3_nt: TGCGCCAGCAGCTGGGGATCCCGGGACATGTCCGAGCAGTACTTC
v_call: TRBV7-3; clone_size: many; d_call: TRBD1; j_call: TRBJ2-7; cdr3_aa: CASSFDRGSYEQYF; cdr3_nt: TGTGCCAGCAGCTTCGACAGGGGGAGTTACGAGCAGTACTTC
v_call: TRBV12-3/TRBV12-4; clone_size: many; d_call: -; j_call: TRBJ2-1; cdr3_aa: CASSLRSLQSYNEQFF; cdr3_nt: TGTGCCAGCAGTTTACGGTCCCTACAATCCTACAATGAGCAGTTCTTC
v_call: TRBV5-1; clone_size: -; d_call: -; j_call: TRBJ1-2; cdr3_aa: CASSLVFGEDGYTF; cdr3_nt: TGCGCCAGCAGCTTGGTGTTTGGGGAGGACGGCTACACCTTC
v_call: TRBV27; clone_size: many; d_call: -; j_call: TRBJ2-7; cdr3_aa: CASSSIGPQGAYEQYF; cdr3_nt: TGTGCCAGCAGTTCGATCGGGCCTCAAGGGGCCTACGAGCAGTACTTC
v_call: TRBV19; clone_size: few; d_call: -; j_call: TRBJ2-5; cdr3_aa: CASSMRGQDTQYF; cdr3_nt: TGTGCCAGCAGTATGCGGGGCCAAGACACCCAGTACTTT
v_call: TRBV20-1; clone_size: many; d_call: TRBD2; j_call: TRBJ2-5; cdr3_aa: CSARATSGGETQYF; cdr3_nt: TGCAGTGCTAGGGCAACTAGCGGGGGGGAGACCCAGTACTTC
v_call: TRBV24-1; clone_size: many; d_call: -; j_call: TRBJ2-1; cdr3_aa: CATSFPGRDDYNEQFF; cdr3_nt: TGTGCCACCTCCTTCCCCGGCAGGGATGACTACAATGAGCAGTTCTTC
v_call: TRBV30; clone_size: many; d_call: -; j_call: TRBJ1-1; cdr3_aa: CAWSVSGRTEAFF; cdr3_nt: TGTGCCTGGAGTGTTTCAGGGCGCACTGAAGCTTTCTTT
v_call: TRBV6-5; clone_size: -; d_call: TRBD1; j_call: TRBJ1-2; cdr3_aa: CASSSPDRGHHGYTF; cdr3_nt: TGTGCCAGCAGTTCCCCCGACAGGGGGCATCATGGCTACACCTTC